The rows below give T cell receptor beta chains drawn from one sample of a study of cytomegalovirus exposure and HLA in healthy donors. Only in-frame clones appear in the TCRdb table, and some are missing; sequencing was by immunoSEQ multiplex PCR. Of 180,000 or so clones listed, approximately 65% were seen once; the top ten hold just under 3%. Sequencing was carried out using PBMCs. The receptors were sampled from a man between 40 and 49 years old in good health and CMV-seronegative. Each CDR3 is given without its conserved first and last residue. The order of the fields is J gene, V gene, CDR3 protein.

TRBJ1-3 | TRBV6-5 | ASSGGETGNTIY
TRBJ2-3 | TRBV11-1 | ASSLARLAGENTDTQY
TRBJ1-1 | TRBV7-9 | SSSPSQGITF
TRBJ1-2 | TRBV6-5 | ASSYSTNGVRGHT
TRBJ2-7 | TRBV7-9 | ASSASTEQY
TRBJ2-7 | TRBV6-1 | ASRPTGGVEQY
TRBJ2-7 | TRBV28 | ASTRDSSYEQY
TRBJ2-6 | TRBV30 | AWSTGTGANVLT
TRBJ2-3 | TRBV6-4 | ASSTGTGWEDTQY
TRBJ2-2 | TRBV29-1 | SVGLAGGELF
TRBJ2-5 | TRBV14 | ASSQTRPDHQETQH
TRBJ2-7 | TRBV4-3 | ASSRVAGTYEQY
TRBJ2-7 | TRBV25-1 | ASSEGTSGPDEQY
TRBJ2-5 | TRBV7-3 | ASSFSGTETQY
TRBJ1-4 | TRBV19 | ASSMQGTNEKLF
TRBJ1-1 | TRBV5-6 | ASSFINGPESF
TRBJ2-3 | TRBV4-2 | ASSLTSPRQGIASTDTQY
TRBJ1-2 | TRBV2 | ASSPGQGNGYT
TRBJ1-5 | TRBV5-1 | ASSLVGGNSNQPQH
TRBJ2-3 | TRBV5-1 | ASSHRLAGGAGTDTQY
TRBJ2-7 | TRBV4-1 | ASAPDQTDPYEQY
TRBJ1-3 | TRBV5-5 | ASSLDRTLNTIY
TRBJ2-7 | TRBV7-9 | ASSNLYEQY
TRBJ2-5 | TRBV6-5 | ASSYEETQY